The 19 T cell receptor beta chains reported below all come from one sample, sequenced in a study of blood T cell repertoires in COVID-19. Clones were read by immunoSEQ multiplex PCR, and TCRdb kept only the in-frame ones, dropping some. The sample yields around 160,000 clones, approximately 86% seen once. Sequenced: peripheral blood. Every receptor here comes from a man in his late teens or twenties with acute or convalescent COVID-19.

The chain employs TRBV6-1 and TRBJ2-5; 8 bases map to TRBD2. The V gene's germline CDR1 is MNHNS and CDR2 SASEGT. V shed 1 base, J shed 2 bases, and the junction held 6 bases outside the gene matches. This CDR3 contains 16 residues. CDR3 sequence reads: CASSEGFGGAQETQYF. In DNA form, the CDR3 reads TGTGCCAGCAGTGAAGGGTTCGGGGGGGCGCAAGAGACCCAGTACTTC.

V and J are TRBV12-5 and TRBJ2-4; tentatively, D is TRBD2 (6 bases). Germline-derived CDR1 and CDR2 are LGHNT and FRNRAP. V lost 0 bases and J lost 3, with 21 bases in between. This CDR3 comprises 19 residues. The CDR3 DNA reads TGTGCTAGTGGTTTGGTACTTGGAGGGGATAATTTCGTCAAAAACATTCAGTACTTC. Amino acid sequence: CASGLVLGGDNFVKNIQYF.

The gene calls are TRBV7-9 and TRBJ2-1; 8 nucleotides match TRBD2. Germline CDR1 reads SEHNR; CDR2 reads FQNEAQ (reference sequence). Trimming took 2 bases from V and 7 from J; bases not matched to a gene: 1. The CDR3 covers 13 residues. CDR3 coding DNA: TGTGCCAGCAGCTTAATAGCGGGAAATGAGCAGTTCTTC. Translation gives CASSLIAGNEQFF. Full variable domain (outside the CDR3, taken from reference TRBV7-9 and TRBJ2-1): DTGVSQNPRHKITKRGQNVTFRCDPISEHNRLYWYRQTLGQGPEFLTYFQNEAQLEKSRLLSDRFSAERPKGSFSTLEIQRTEQGDSAMYLCASSLIAGNEQFFGPGTRLTVL.

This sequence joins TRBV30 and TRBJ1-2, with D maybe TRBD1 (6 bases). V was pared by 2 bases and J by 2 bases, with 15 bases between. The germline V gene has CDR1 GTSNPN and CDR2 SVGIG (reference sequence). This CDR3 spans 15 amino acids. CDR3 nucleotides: TGTGCCTGGAGTCGCACCTGGGACACGAACTATGGCTACACCTTC. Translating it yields CAWSRTWDTNYGYTF.

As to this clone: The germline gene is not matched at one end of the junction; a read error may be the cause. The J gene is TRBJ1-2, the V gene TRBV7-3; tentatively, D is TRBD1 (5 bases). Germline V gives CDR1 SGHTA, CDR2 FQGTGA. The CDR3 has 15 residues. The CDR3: CAGSLEPGIKDGYTF. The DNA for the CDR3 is TGTGCCGGCAGCTTGGAGCCAGGGATAAAGGATGGCTACACCTTC.

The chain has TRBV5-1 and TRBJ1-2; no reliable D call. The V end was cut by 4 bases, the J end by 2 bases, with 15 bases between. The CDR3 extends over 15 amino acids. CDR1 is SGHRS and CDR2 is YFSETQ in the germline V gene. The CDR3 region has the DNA TGCGCCAGCAGCCTCCAGGAGGGCTTAAACTATGGCTACACCTTC. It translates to CASSLQEGLNYGYTF.

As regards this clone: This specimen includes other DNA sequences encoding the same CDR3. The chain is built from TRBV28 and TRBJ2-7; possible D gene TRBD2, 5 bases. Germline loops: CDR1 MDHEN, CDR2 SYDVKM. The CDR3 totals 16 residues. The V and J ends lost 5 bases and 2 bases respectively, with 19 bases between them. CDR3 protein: CASSTTSWGEAYEQYV. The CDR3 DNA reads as TGTGCCAGCAGTACTACCTCCTGGGGAGAGGCCTACGAGCAGTACGTC.

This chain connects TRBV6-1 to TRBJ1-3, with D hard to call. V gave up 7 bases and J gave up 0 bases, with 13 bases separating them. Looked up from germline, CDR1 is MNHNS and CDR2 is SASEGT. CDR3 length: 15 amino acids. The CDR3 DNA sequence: TGTGCCAGCAACCCGAGACTGAACTCTGGAAACACCATATATTTT. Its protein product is CASNPRLNSGNTIYF.

CDR3 amino acids: CAWNRPRWETQYF. The CDR3 region has the DNA TGTGCCTGGAATAGGCCTAGGTGGGAGACCCAGTACTTC. The rearrangement links TRBV30 to TRBJ2-5; D call uncertain. The CDR3 contains 13 residues. From germline, CDR1 is GTSNPN and CDR2 SVGIG (reference sequence). V lost 4 bases and J lost 5, with 14 bases in between.

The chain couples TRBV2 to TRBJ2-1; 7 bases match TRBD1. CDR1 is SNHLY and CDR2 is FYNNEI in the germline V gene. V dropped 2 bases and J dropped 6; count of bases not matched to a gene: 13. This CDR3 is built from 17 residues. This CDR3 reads CASSEWGLAGGTNEQFF. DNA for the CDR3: TGTGCCAGCAGTGAATGGGGTTTGGCAGGGGGTACCAATGAGCAGTTCTTC.

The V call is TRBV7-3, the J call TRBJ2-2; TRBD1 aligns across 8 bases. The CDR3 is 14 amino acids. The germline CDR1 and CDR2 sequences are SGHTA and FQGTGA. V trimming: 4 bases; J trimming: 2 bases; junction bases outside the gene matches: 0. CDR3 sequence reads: CASSSGGNTGELFF. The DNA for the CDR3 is TGTGCCAGCAGCTCAGGGGGCAACACCGGGGAGCTGTTTTTT.

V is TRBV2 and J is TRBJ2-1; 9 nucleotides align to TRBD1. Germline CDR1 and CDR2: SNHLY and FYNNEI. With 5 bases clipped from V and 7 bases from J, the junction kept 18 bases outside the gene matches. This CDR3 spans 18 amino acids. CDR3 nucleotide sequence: TGTGCCAGCAGTCCCGGGACAGGGATCAGCGCTCCTGGGAATGAGCAGTTCTTC. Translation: CASSPGTGISAPGNEQFF. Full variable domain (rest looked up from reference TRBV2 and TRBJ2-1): EPEVTQTPSHQVTQMGQEVILRCVPISNHLYFYWYRQILGQKVEFLVSFYNNEISEKSEIFDDQFSVERPDGSNFTLKIRSTKLEDSAMYFCASSPGTGISAPGNEQFFGPGTRLTVL.

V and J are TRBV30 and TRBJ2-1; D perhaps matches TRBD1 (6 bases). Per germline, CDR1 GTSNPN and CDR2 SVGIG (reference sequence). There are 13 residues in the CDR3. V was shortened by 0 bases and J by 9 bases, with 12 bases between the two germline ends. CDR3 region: CAWSVWGQGEQFF. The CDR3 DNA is TGTGCCTGGAGTGTATGGGGGCAGGGTGAGCAGTTCTTC. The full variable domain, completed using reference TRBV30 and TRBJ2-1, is SQTIHQWPATLVQPVGSPLSLECTVEGTSNPNLYWYRQAAGRGLQLLFYSVGIGQISSEVPQNLSASRPQDRQFILSSKKLLLSDSGFYLCAWSVWGQGEQFFGPGTRLTVL.

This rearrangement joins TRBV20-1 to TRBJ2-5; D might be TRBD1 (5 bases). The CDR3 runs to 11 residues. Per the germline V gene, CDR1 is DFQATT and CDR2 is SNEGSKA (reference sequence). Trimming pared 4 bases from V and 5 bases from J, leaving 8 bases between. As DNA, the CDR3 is TGCAGTGCTACCAGGGCCGAGACCCAGTACTTC. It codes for CSATRAETQYF.

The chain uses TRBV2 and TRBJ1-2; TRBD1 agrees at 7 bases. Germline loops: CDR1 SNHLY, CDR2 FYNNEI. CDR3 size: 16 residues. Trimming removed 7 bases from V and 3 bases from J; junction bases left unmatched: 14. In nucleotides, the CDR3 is TGTGCCAGCAATGGGGACAGCTCTTCGTCCGACTATGGCTACACCTTC. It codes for CASNGDSSSSDYGYTF.

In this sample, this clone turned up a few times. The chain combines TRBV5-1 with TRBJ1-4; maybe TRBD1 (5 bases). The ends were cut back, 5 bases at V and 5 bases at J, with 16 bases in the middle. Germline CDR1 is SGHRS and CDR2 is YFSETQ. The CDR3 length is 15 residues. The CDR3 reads CASRNKGAENEKLFF. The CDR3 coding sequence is TGCGCCAGCAGGAATAAAGGGGCGGAAAATGAAAAACTGTTTTTT.

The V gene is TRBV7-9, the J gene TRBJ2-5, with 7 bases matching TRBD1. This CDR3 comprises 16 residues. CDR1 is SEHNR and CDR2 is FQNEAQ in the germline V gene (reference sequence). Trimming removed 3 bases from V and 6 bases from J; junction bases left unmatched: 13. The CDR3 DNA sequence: TGTGCCAGCAGCTTCAGTACCGGGACAGCGGCAAAGACCCAGTACTTC. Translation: CASSFSTGTAAKTQYF.

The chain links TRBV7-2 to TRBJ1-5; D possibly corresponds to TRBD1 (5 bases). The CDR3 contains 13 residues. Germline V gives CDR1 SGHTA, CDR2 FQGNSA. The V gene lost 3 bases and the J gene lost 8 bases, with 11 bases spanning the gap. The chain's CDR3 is CASSFLGGEPQHF. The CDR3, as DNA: TGTGCCAGCAGCTTTCTGGGAGGGGAGCCCCAGCATTTT.

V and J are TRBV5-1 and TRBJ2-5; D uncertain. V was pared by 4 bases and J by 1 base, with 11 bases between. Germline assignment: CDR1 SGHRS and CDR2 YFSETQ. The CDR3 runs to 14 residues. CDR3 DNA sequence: TGCGCCAGCAGCCCCCTCAACAGCCAAGAGACCCAGTACTTC. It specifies CASSPLNSQETQYF.